The source of this T cell receptor beta chain is a study of cytomegalovirus exposure and HLA in healthy donors. The repertoire was sequenced with immunoSEQ multiplex PCR; TCRdb's copy has only in-frame clones and lacks some. The sample records about 150,000 clones, 70% to 85% being singletons. Per germline, CDR1 MGHRA and CDR2 YSYEKL. V dropped 0 bases and J dropped 6 bases, with 14 bases sitting between them. CDR3 length equals 15 residues. Study-level results: Overall, around 160 TCR beta chains were annotated as cytomegalovirus-associated. Per published reports, the classifier diagnosed cytomegalovirus status with high specificity and sensitivity. Most TCR sequences showed up rarely, but some public TCRs showed up in many donors.

Separate from the roughly 700-subject first cohort, the roughly 130-subject validation cohort was the one that the donors belonged to. A note on this clone: Its target is not known.

Sequenced material: PBMCs. V is TRBV4-1 and J is TRBJ1-2; D is undetermined. This TCR derives from a man under 40 in good health and CMV-seropositive. DNA of the CDR3: TGCGCCAGCAGCCAAGATGCGAGGCCGGATGATGGCTACACCTTC. Protein: CASSQDARPDDGYTF.